Below, 27 T cell receptor beta chains from the same sample are listed, as sequenced in a study of regulatory T cells in long-lasting Graves disease. The time point here: newly diagnosed GD, antithyroid drugs for less than 3 months. PBMCs provided the RNA from which the TCR library was made. Arm-PCR with iRepertoire HTBI primers amplified the CDR3 regions for these TCR beta libraries. TCRdb reanalysed the multiplex PCR reads using MiXCR and keeps one entry per CDR3 protein. Here the sample spans 440,000 or so distinct CDR3 sequences, 15% to 20% being singletons. This same sample was also taken into another study, of T cells in Graves' hyperthyroidism and ophthalmopathy.

The starting material was peripheral blood mononuclear cells (PBMCs), obtained at new diagnosis, from a patient treated with antithyroid drugs. The receptors shown here come from a woman in her twenties or thirties with Graves disease.

The genes are TRBV20-1 and TRBJ2-3; tentative D call: TRBD1 (6 bases). Germline CDR1 and CDR2: DFQATT and SNEGSKA (reference sequence). The V and J ends lost 3 bases and 0 bases respectively, with 13 bases between them. CDR3 length: 15 residues. The DNA for the CDR3 is TGCAGTGCTAGGGGACACCAGCCTAGCACAGATACGCAGTATTTT. This sequence encodes CSARGHQPSTDTQYF.

In this sample, this clonotype turned up many times. J is TRBJ2-7 and V is TRBV6-2 or TRBV6-3, with 11 bases aligning to TRBD2. This CDR3 contains 13 residues. J was trimmed by 5 bases and V by 10 bases; bases with no gene match: 7. Germline CDR1 is MNHEY and CDR2 is SVGEGT. In DNA form, the CDR3 reads TGTGCCACCACTAGCGGGAGTTTGAACGAGCAGTACTTC. As protein: CATTSGSLNEQYF.

As regards this clonotype: This may come from a read error, since a much larger clone is one base off. The rearrangement links TRBV12-3 or TRBV12-4 to TRBJ2-7; 7 nucleotides align to TRBD2. The J call is in doubt because the DNA end fits TRBJ2-1 better. This CDR3 is 14 amino acids long. CDR3 DNA sequence: TGTGCCAGCAGTGCTGGCGGAGGGAGGGATGAGCAGTTCTTC. Translated, it gives CASSAGGGRDEQFF.

This clonotype showed up many times. The V call is TRBV6-2 or TRBV6-3, the J call TRBJ2-7, with 7 bases lining up with TRBD1. V was pared by 6 bases and J by 0 bases, with 8 bases of the junction left unmatched. Germline CDR1 reads MNHEY; CDR2 reads SVGEGT. The CDR3 has 15 amino acids. The CDR3 DNA follows: TGTGCCAGCAGGACGACAGGGTCTGGCTCCTACGAGCAGTACTTC. It translates to CASRTTGSGSYEQYF.

This clonotype was observed at least ten times. This rearrangement joins TRBV2 to TRBJ2-3, with TRBD2 matching 11 bases. The CDR3 covers 17 residues. The V gene end was trimmed by 6 bases and the J gene end by 2 bases; junction bases not matched to a gene: 10. Germline V gives CDR1 SNHLY, CDR2 FYNNEI. Here the CDR3 DNA reads TGTGCCAGCAGCCACACCCTACTAGCGGGAGACACAGATACGCAGTATTTT. Translating gives CASSHTLLAGDTDTQYF. Full variable domain (outside the CDR3, taken from reference TRBV2 and TRBJ2-3): EPEVTQTPSHQVTQMGQEVILRCVPISNHLYFYWYRQILGQKVEFLVSFYNNEISEKSEIFDDQFSVERPDGSNFTLKIRSTKLEDSAMYFCASSHTLLAGDTDTQYFGPGTRLTVL.

This clonotype was counted many times. The gene calls are TRBV27 and TRBJ2-5; 8 bases align to TRBD2. Trimming at V came to 2 bases and at J to 5 bases, leaving 10 bases not matched to a gene. The CDR3 runs to 16 residues. The germline CDR1 and CDR2 sequences are MNHEY and SMNVEV (reference sequence). CDR3 amino acids: CASSLEVAGRMETQYF. CDR3 nucleotides: TGTGCCAGCAGTTTAGAGGTAGCGGGAAGAATGGAGACCCAGTACTTC.

At least ten counts were recorded for this clonotype. This chain joins TRBV27 and TRBJ2-7; 8 positions agree with TRBD2. This CDR3 contains 14 residues. CDR1 is MNHEY and CDR2 is SMNVEV in the germline V gene (reference sequence). V lost 4 bases to trimming and J lost 3 bases; unmatched junction nucleotides: 5. CDR3 residues: CASSSGTRGYEQYF. The DNA of the CDR3 is TGTGCCAGCAGTTCCGGGACTAGGGGCTACGAGCAGTACTTC.

This clonotype was seen more than once but under ten times. The chain combines TRBV20-1 with TRBJ2-1; D is possibly TRBD1 (6 bases). Germline V gene data show CDR1 as DFQATT and CDR2 as SNEGSKA (reference sequence). Trimming cost V 0 bases and J 2 bases, with 17 bases left between them. CDR3 length: 17 amino acids. CDR3 sequence reads: CSARDATGNRPYNEQFF. The CDR3 region has the DNA TGCAGTGCTAGAGATGCGACAGGTAACCGACCCTACAATGAGCAGTTCTTC.

This clonotype was counted ten times or more. V and J are TRBV6-1 and TRBJ1-1; D gene uncertain. Germline CDR1 and CDR2: MNHNS and SASEGT. The CDR3 runs 12 residues. Trimming stripped 6 bases from V and 4 bases from J, with 9 bases between. CDR3 amino acids: CASSRGFTEAFF. CDR3 coding DNA: TGTGCCAGCAGCAGAGGGTTCACTGAAGCTTTCTTT.

This clonotype was found a few times. V and J are TRBV5-4 and TRBJ2-2; 9 nucleotides agree with TRBD2. Looked up from germline, CDR1 is SGHNT and CDR2 is YYREEE (reference sequence). The V gene end was trimmed by 9 bases and the J gene end by 3 bases; junction bases not matched to a gene: 3. This CDR3 is 13 amino acids long. CDR3: CANQREDTGELFF. CDR3 in DNA: TGTGCCAACCAGCGGGAGGACACCGGGGAGCTGTTTTTT. The entire variable domain, with the rest obtained from reference TRBV5-4 and TRBJ2-2, is as follows: ETGVTQSPTHLIKTRGQQVTLRCSSQSGHNTVSWYQQALGQGPQFIFQYYREEENGRGNFPPRFSGLQFPNYSSELNVNALELDDSALYLCANQREDTGELFFGEGSRLTVL.

This clonotype showed up many times. The V gene is TRBV11-2, the J gene TRBJ2-7; 9 bases agree with TRBD1. Trimming removed 5 bases from V and 6 bases from J; junction bases left unmatched: 8. The CDR3 covers 14 residues. CDR1 and CDR2 (germline): SGHAT, FQNNGV. In DNA form, the CDR3 reads TGTGCCAGCAGCCCGCAGGACAGGGGTTCCGAGCAGTACTTC. This codes for CASSPQDRGSEQYF.

This clonotype was seen many times. The chain has TRBV11-2 and TRBJ2-3, with 7 bases aligning to TRBD2. CDR1 is SGHAT and CDR2 is FQNNGV in the germline V gene. The CDR3 consists of 15 residues. The ends lost 2 bases at V and 0 bases at J; junction bases unmatched: 2. DNA for the CDR3: TGTGCCAGCAGCTTACTAGCGGAGAGCACAGATACGCAGTATTTT. Translation: CASSLLAESTDTQYF.

This clonotype has a count of ten or more. This rearrangement joins TRBV7-2 to TRBJ2-7; TRBD1 might be the D (6 bases). Per the germline V gene, CDR1 is SGHTA and CDR2 is FQGNSA. V lost 6 bases and J lost 3, with 21 bases in between. The CDR3 length is 16 residues. As DNA, the CDR3 is TGTGCCAGCAGACCACAGGATTCCGAGACAGGCTACGAGCAGTACTTC. Amino acids: CASRPQDSETGYEQYF.

This clonotype was detected many times. The gene calls are TRBV27 and TRBJ1-1, with TRBD1 as a possible D gene (6 bases). In germline, CDR1 is MNHEY, CDR2 SMNVEV (reference sequence). Trimming removed 6 bases at V and 1 base at J, with 12 bases between. This CDR3 spans 14 amino acids. CDR3 sequence: CASSPRTANTEAFF. In DNA, the CDR3 is TGTGCCAGCAGCCCTCGGACAGCGAACACTGAAGCTTTCTTT.

In this sample, this clonotype turned up many times. The chain uses TRBV24-1 and TRBJ2-3; no reliable D call. Trimming left V 6 bases short and J 0 bases short, with 3 bases between. Germline CDR1 is KGHDR and CDR2 is SFDVKD. This CDR3 is 12 amino acids long. CDR3 protein: CATSWSTDTQYF. The DNA for the CDR3 is TGTGCCACCAGTTGGAGCACAGATACGCAGTATTTT.

This clonotype showed up many times. The rearrangement joins TRBV15 to TRBJ1-2; D is unresolved. Germline V lookup: CDR1 LNHNV, CDR2 YYDKDF (reference sequence). V was shortened by 0 bases and J by 7 bases, with 6 bases between the two germline ends. This CDR3 region has 12 residues. CDR3 nucleotides: TGTGCCACCAGCAGAGAGGCTGGTGGCTACACCTTC. Amino acid sequence: CATSREAGGYTF.

On this clonotype itself: A much larger clone differs from this one at a single base, so this may be a read error. The chain is built from TRBV27 and TRBJ2-3; D is perhaps TRBD2 (6 bases). The CDR3 contains 15 residues. Germline values: CDR1 MNHEY, CDR2 SMNVEV (reference sequence). V shed 1 base and J shed 4 bases, with 12 bases lying between them. In DNA form, the CDR3 reads TGTGCCAGCAGTTTATGTGTAACGGGGGCAGATACGCAGTATTTT. It codes for CASSLCVTGADTQYF.

This clonotype was found a few times. The V call is TRBV6-5, the J call TRBJ2-7; a possible D gene is TRBD2 (6 bases). Germline V lookup: CDR1 MNHEY, CDR2 SVGAGI. V was cut by 2 bases and J by 2 bases, with 16 bases left in between. The CDR3 is made up of 16 amino acids. The CDR3 bases are TGTGCCAGCAGTTACGTCACCTTAGCGGCCCCCTACGAGCAGTACTTC. Its translation: CASSYVTLAAPYEQYF.

V gene TRBV9 combines with J gene TRBJ2-1, with 11 nucleotides matching TRBD2. Germline CDR1 SGDLS, CDR2 YYNGEE. The CDR3 runs to 14 residues. With V trimmed by 0 bases and J by 9 bases, 2 bases remained unmatched. The CDR3 DNA follows: TGTGCCAGCAGCGTAGGTCTAGCGGGAGGTGAGCAGTTCTTC. This translates into CASSVGLAGGEQFF. The complete variable domain, with remaining parts taken from reference TRBV9 and TRBJ2-1, reads DSGVTQTPKHLITATGQRVTLRCSPRSGDLSVYWYQQSLDQGLQFLIQYYNGEERAKGNILERFSAQQFPDLHSELNLSSLELGDSALYFCASSVGLAGGEQFFGPGTRLTVL.

Turning to this clonotype: This may come from a read error, since a much larger clone is one base off. This chain uses TRBV7-9 with TRBJ1-6, with 8 bases identical to TRBD1. This CDR3 is built from 15 residues. V was clipped by 5 bases and J by 13 bases; unmatched bases: 13. Germline V CDR1 and CDR2: SEHNR, FQNEAQ (reference sequence). CDR3 DNA sequence: TGTGCCAGCAGCCAGGGACAGGCTTGGTTCTCCCCCCTCCACTTT. It encodes CASSQGQAWFSPLHF.

This clonotype was picked up many times. This chain connects TRBV7-8 to TRBJ1-5, with 9 nucleotides matching TRBD1. The germline V gene has CDR1 SGHVS and CDR2 FQNEAQ. The ends lost 4 bases at V and 0 bases at J; junction bases unmatched: 4. This CDR3 spans 16 amino acids. CDR3 region: CASSWTGAGSNQPQHF. In DNA form, the CDR3 reads TGTGCCAGCAGCTGGACAGGGGCGGGTAGCAATCAGCCCCAGCATTTT.

This clonotype was picked up many times. The chain has TRBV7-9 and TRBJ1-5; D unclear. V was shortened by 1 base and J by 7 bases, with 5 bases between the two germline ends. The CDR3 is 12 amino acids. CDR1 and CDR2 (germline): SEHNR, FQNEAQ (reference sequence). The chain's CDR3 is CASSLGSQPQHF. The CDR3 DNA is TGTGCCAGCAGCTTAGGCAGCCAGCCCCAGCATTTT.

The chain joins TRBV18 to TRBJ2-6; 10 bases agree with TRBD2. Germline CDR1 and CDR2: KGHSH and LQKENI. This CDR3 has 17 amino acids. With V trimmed by 2 bases and J by 2 bases, 3 bases remained unmatched. In DNA, the CDR3 is TGTGCCAGCTCACCAAATCTAGCGGGAGCTGGGGCCAACGTCCTGACTTTC. It is translated as CASSPNLAGAGANVLTF.

The chain joins TRBV7-2 to TRBJ2-1; 7 nucleotides align to TRBD2. V was clipped by 4 bases and J by 8 bases; unmatched bases: 20. The CDR3 length is 18 residues. In germline, CDR1 is SGHTA, CDR2 FQGNSA. As DNA, the CDR3 is TGTGCCAGCAGCTCCCCCCCTAGAAGAATGCGGGAGACGGATGAGCAGTTCTTC. This codes for CASSSPPRRMRETDEQFF.

The J gene is TRBJ1-2, the V gene TRBV10-3; 7 nucleotides line up with TRBD1. Germline V gene data show CDR1 as ENHRY and CDR2 as SYGVKD. This CDR3 is built from 14 residues. Trimming took 8 bases from V and 2 from J; bases not matched to a gene: 8. CDR3 residues: CAILSETGNYGYTF. For the CDR3, the DNA is TGTGCCATCCTGTCTGAGACAGGGAACTATGGCTACACCTTC.

This clonotype has ten or more counts. The chain recombines TRBV28 with TRBJ1-5; weak D call: TRBD1 (5 bases). V shed 7 bases and J shed 0 bases, with 10 bases lying between them. The CDR3 is made up of 14 amino acids. From germline, CDR1 is MDHEN and CDR2 SYDVKM. The CDR3 bases are TGTGCCAGCAACCAGGGAGGTAGCAATCAGCCCCAGCATTTT. As protein: CASNQGGSNQPQHF. The full variable domain, rest sourced from reference TRBV28 and TRBJ1-5, is DVKVTQSSRYLVKRTGEKVFLECVQDMDHENMFWYRQDPGLGLRLIYFSYDVKMKEKGDIPEGYSVSREKKERFSLILESASTNQTSMYLCASNQGGSNQPQHFGDGTRLSIL.

Worth noting for this clonotype: This clone may be a read error of a much larger clone one base away. The chain joins TRBV3-1 to TRBJ2-4, with 15 positions matching TRBD2. The J call is in doubt because the DNA end fits TRBJ2-1 better. Germline-derived CDR1 and CDR2 are LGHDT and YNNKEL (reference sequence). The CDR3 contains 15 residues. The CDR3: CASSPRGLAGGLQFF. The CDR3 nucleotides read TGTGCCAGCAGCCCCCGGGGACTAGCGGGAGGTTTGCAGTTCTTC.